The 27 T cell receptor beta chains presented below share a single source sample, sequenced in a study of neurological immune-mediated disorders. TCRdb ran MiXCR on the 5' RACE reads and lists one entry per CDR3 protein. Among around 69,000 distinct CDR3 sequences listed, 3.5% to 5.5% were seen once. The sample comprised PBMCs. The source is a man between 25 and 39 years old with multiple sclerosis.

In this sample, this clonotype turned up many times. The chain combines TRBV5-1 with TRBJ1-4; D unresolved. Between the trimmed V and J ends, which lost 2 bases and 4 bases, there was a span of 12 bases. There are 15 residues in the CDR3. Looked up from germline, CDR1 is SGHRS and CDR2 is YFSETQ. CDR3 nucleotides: TGCGCCAGCAGCTTTTCGAGCCAGATTAATGAAAAACTGTTTTTT. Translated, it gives CASSFSSQINEKLFF. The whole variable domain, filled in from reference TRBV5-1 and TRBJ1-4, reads KAGVTQTPRYLIKTRGQQVTLSCSPISGHRSVSWYQQTPGQGLQFLFEYFSETQRNKGNFPGRFSGRQFSNSRSEMNVSTLELGDSALYLCASSFSSQINEKLFFGSGTQLSVL.

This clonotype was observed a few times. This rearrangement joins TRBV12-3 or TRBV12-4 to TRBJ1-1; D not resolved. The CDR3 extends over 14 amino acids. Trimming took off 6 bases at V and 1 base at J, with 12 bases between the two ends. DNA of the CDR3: TGTGCCAGCAGCCTATATTGGAAGAACACTGAAGCTTTCTTT. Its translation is CASSLYWKNTEAFF.

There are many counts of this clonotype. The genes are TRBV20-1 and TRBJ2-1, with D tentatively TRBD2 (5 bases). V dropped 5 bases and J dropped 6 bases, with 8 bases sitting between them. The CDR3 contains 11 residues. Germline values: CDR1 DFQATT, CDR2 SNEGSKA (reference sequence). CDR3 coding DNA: TGCAGTGCTTCTACTAGCAATGAGCAGTTCTTC. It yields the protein CSASTSNEQFF.

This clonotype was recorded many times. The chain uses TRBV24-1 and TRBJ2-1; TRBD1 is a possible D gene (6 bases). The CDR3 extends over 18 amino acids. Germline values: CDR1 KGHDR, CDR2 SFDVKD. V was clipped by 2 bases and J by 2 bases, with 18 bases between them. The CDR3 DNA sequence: TGTGCCACCAGTGATTCATCCGGGGACACTAACCCCTACAATGAGCAGTTCTTC. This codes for CATSDSSGDTNPYNEQFF.

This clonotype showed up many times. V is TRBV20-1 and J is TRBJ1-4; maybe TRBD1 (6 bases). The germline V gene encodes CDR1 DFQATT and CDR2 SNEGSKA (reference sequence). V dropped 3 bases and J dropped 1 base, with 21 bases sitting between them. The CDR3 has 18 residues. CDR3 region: CSARGSITGPRTNEKLFF. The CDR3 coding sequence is TGCAGTGCTAGGGGCTCTATCACAGGGCCGAGAACTAATGAAAAACTGTTTTTT.

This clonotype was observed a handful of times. The chain's CDR3 is CSARDHRPGLGEQYF. The CDR3 region has the DNA TGCAGTGCTAGAGATCACCGACCAGGGCTGGGGGAGCAGTACTTC. The chain has TRBV20-1 and TRBJ2-7; possibly TRBD1 for D (5 bases). The germline V and J ends were trimmed by 0 bases and 7 bases, with 19 bases remaining between them. Germline V CDR1 and CDR2: DFQATT, SNEGSKA (reference sequence). The CDR3 runs 15 residues.

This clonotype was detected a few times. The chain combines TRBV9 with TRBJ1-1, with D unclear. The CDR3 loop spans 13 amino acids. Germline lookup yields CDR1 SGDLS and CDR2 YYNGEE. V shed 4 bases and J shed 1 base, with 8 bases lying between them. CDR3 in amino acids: CASSQRRNTEAFF. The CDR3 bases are TGTGCCAGCAGCCAGAGAAGGAACACTGAAGCTTTCTTT.

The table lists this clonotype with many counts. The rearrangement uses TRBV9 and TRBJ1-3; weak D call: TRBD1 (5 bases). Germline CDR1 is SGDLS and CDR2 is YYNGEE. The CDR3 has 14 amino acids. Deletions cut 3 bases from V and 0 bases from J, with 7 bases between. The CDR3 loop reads CASSAGFSGNTIYF. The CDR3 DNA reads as TGTGCCAGCAGCGCAGGGTTCTCTGGAAACACCATATATTTT. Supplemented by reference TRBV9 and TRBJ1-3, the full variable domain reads DSGVTQTPKHLITATGQRVTLRCSPRSGDLSVYWYQQSLDQGLQFLIQYYNGEERAKGNILERFSAQQFPDLHSELNLSSLELGDSALYFCASSAGFSGNTIYFGEGSWLTVV.

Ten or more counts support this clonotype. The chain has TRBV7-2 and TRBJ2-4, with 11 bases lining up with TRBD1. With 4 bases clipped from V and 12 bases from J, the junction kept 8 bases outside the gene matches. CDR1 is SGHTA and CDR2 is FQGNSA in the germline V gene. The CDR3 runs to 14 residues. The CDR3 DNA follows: TGTGCCAGCAGCTCCAGGACAGGGGGCCGAGATCAGTACTTC. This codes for CASSSRTGGRDQYF.

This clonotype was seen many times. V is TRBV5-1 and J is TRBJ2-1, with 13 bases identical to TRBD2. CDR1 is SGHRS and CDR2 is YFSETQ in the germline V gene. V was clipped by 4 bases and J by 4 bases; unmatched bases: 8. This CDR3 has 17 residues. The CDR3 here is CASSPRTSGGLYNEQFF. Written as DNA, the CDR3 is TGCGCCAGCAGCCCTCGGACTAGCGGGGGCCTTTACAATGAGCAGTTCTTC. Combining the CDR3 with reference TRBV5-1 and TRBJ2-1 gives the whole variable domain KAGVTQTPRYLIKTRGQQVTLSCSPISGHRSVSWYQQTPGQGLQFLFEYFSETQRNKGNFPGRFSGRQFSNSRSEMNVSTLELGDSALYLCASSPRTSGGLYNEQFFGPGTRLTVL.

The CDR3, as DNA: TGCAGTGCTAGATACAGGGGAGGCTATGGCTACACCTTC. Its protein product is CSARYRGGYGYTF. This chain connects TRBV20-1 to TRBJ1-2, with 7 bases matching TRBD1. Germline loops: CDR1 DFQATT, CDR2 SNEGSKA (reference sequence). The CDR3 sequence is 13 residues long. V trimming: 2 bases; J trimming: 4 bases; junction bases outside the gene matches: 4.

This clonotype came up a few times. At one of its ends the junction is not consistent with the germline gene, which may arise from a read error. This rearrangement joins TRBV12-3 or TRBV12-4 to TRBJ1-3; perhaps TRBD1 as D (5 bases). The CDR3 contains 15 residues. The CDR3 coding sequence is TGTGCCAGCAGAGCCACAGGAGGGCCTGGAAAAACCATATATTTT. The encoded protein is CASRATGGPGKTIYF.

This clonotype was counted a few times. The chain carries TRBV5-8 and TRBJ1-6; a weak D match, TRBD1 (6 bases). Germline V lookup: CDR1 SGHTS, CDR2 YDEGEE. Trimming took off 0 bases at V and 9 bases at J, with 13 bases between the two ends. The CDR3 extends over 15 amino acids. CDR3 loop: CASSLVGKGVSPLHF. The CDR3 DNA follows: TGTGCCAGCAGCTTGGTTGGGAAGGGGGTTTCACCCCTCCACTTT. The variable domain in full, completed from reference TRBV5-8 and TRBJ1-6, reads EAGVTQSPTHLIKTRGQQATLRCSPISGHTSVYWYQQALGLGLQFLLWYDEGEERNRGNFPPRFSGRQFPNYSSELNVNALELEDSALYLCASSLVGKGVSPLHFGNGTRLTVT.

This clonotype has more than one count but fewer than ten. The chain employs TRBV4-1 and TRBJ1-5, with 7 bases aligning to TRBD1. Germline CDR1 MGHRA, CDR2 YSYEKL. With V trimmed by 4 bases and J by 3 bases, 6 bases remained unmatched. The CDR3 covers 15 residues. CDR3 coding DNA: TGCGCCAGCAGCCCAGGGGGGGGGGACAATCAGCCCCAGCATTTT. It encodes CASSPGGGDNQPQHF.

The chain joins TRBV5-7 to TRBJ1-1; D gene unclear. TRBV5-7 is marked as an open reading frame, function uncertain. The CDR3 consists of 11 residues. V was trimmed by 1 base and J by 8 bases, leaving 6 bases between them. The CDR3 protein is CASSLKPEAFF. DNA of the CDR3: TGTGCCAGCAGCTTGAAACCCGAAGCTTTCTTT.

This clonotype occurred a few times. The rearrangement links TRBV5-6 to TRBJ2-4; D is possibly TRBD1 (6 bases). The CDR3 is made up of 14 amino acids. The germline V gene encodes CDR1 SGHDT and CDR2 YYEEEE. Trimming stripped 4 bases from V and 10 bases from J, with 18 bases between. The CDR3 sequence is CASSASVQGPIQYF. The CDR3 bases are TGTGCCAGCAGCGCCTCGGTACAGGGACCTATTCAGTACTTC.

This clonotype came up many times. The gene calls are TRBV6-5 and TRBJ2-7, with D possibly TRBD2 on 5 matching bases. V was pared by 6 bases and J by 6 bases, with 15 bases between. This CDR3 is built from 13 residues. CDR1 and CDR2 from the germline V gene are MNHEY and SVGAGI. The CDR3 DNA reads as TGTGCCAGCAGCCCGAAGAGGGTAACCGAGCAGTACTTC. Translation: CASSPKRVTEQYF.

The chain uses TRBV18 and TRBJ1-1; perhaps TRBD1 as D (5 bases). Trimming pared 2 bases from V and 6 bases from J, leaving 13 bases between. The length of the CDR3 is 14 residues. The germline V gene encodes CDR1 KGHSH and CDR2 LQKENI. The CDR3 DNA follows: TGTGCCAGCTCACCAGGGACCCAGAGCCCTGAAGCTTTCTTT. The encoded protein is CASSPGTQSPEAFF.

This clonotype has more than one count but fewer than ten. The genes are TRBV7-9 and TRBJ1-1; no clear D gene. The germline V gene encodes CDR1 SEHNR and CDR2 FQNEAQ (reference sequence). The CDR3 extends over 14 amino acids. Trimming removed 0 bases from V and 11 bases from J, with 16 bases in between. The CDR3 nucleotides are TGTGCCAGCAGCTTAGCAATCGCAGCTCCTCGCGCTTTCTTT. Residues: CASSLAIAAPRAFF.

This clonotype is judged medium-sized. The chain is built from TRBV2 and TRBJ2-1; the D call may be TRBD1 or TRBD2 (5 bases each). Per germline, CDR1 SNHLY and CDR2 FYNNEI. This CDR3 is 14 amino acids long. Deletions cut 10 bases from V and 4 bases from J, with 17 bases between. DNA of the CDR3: TGTGCCAACCGCGCCGGGGCGATTTACAATGAGCAGTTCTTC. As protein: CANRAGAIYNEQFF.

The CDR3 region has the DNA TGTGCCAGCTCACCACAGGCCCAGGATGGCTACACCTTC. Protein product: CASSPQAQDGYTF. The chain joins TRBV18 to TRBJ1-2; D is undetermined. Trimming pared 1 base from V and 6 bases from J, leaving 9 bases between. Germline CDR1 KGHSH, CDR2 LQKENI. This CDR3 comprises 13 residues.

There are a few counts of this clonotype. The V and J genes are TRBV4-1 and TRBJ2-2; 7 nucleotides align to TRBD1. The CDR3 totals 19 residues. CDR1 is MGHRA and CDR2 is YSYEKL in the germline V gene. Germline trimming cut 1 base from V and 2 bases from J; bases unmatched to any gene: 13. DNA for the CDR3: TGCGCCAGCAGCCAAGGATCGATGAGAGGGGGCCCTAACACCGGGGAGCTGTTTTTT. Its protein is CASSQGSMRGGPNTGELFF.

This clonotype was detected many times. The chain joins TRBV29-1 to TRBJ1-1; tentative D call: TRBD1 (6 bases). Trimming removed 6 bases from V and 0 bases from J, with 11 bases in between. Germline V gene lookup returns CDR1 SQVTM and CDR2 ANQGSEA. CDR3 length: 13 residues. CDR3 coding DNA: TGCAGCGTGGAGGGGGTTATGAACACTGAAGCTTTCTTT. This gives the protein CSVEGVMNTEAFF.

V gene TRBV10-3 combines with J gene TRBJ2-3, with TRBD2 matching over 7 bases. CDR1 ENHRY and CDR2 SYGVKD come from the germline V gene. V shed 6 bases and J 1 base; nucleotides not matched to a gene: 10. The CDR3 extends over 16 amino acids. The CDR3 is CAIRDAWGGRTDTQYF. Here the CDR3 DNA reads TGTGCCATCAGGGACGCCTGGGGGGGTCGCACAGATACGCAGTATTTT.

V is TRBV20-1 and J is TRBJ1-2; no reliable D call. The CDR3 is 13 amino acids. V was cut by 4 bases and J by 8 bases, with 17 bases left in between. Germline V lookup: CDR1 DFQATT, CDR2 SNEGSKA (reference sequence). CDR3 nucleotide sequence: TGCAGTGCTACCAAACCCTCAAGGCGGGGCTACACCTTC. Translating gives CSATKPSRRGYTF.

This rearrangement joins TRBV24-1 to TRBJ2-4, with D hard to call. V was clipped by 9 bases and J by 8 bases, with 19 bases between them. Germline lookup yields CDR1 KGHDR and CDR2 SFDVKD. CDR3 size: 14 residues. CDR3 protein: CATSSGRSMDIQYF. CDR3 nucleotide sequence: TGTGCCACCTCCTCCGGACGGTCAATGGACATTCAGTACTTC.

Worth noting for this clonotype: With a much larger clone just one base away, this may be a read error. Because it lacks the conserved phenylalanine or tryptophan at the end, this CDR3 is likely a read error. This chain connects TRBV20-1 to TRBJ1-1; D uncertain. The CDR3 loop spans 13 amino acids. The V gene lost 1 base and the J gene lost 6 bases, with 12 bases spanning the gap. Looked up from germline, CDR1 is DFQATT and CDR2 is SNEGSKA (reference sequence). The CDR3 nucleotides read TGCAGTGCTAGAGTTCCCTCAAGGCCTGAAGCTTTCTTG. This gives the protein CSARVPSRPEAFL.